This TCR beta chain was documented in a study of beta chain features in type 1 diabetes listed by TCRdb under 2018. Turning to the overall study: Mean age, gender distribution, total cell number and subset yield were not different between patients and healthy donors. In the study, TCRB repertoires of sorted circulating CD4+ T cell subsets from recently diagnosed type 1 diabetes patients were compared with those of matched healthy donors. Whereas all 28 donors provided naive and central memory subsets, regulatory and stem cell-like memory subsets were isolated from just 8 patients and roughly eight healthy donors. Across all samples, fewer than 110,000,000 sorted cells were examined, and cell number per subset correlated strongly with RNA yield.

Each donor gave one peripheral blood draw, roughly 120 mL on average, collected into heparinised tubes. Naive, central memory, regulatory and stem cell-like memory CD4+ T cells were sorted on a BD FACSAria II using a panel including CD45RO, CCR7, CD25, CD127, CD95 and CD27. A purity above 95% was achieved for all sorted populations. Right away, PBMCs were isolated by Lymphoprep density gradient centrifugation and were stained directly, with no culture step. So that batch effects would be minimized, each experiment stained and sorted samples in pairs, pairing one healthy donor with one patient. V trim: 2 bases; J trim: 8 bases; unmatched bases: 10. Per the germline V gene (reference sequence), GTSNPN is the CDR1 and SVGIG is the CDR2. The CDR3 contains 14 residues, cysteine and phenylalanine counted. Only the CDR3 region is kept as DNA, spanning 42 bases read in frame from base 1. Overall study results and their limits: Fewer insertions and more nucleotide deletions at VDJ recombination sites were observed in patients with type 1 diabetes, implying thymic rearrangement abnormalities. The naive, central memory and regulatory TCRB repertoires appeared to resemble one another more closely among patients than among healthy donors. Sequencing cDNA rather than genomic DNA could over-represent highly expressing activated cells, although activation and CD3 levels did not differ between groups. PCR may preferentially amplify shorter templates, but because patient and control samples were amplified and corrected together, any resulting skew would affect both groups equally. Type 1 diabetes patients showed a moderate but significant shortening of TCRB CDR3 length in all four CD4+ subsets. Because the HLA sub-analyses included only small numbers of individuals, any influence of HLA type on TCRB rearrangement was left unresolved.

The entire amount of isolated RNA was reverse transcribed using the High Capacity cDNA Reverse Transcription Kit, so the sequenced TCRB transcripts were expressed ones. Deep immunoSEQ sequencing was applied to naive, central memory and regulatory T cell samples, giving an average of around 4 million total reads per sample. Sorted cells were lysed in RLT buffer, and RNA was extracted using DNase-treated RNeasy Micro or Mini kits according to cell number. Each cell subset was processed on its own to prevent cross-contamination, while patient and healthy donor samples were processed together. The immunoSEQ multiplex PCR was used to amplify TCRB sequences from cDNA, yielding 87-bp fragments that span the CDR3 region. Sequencing of the amplicons was done on the Illumina HiSeq platform. The study's own analysis went as follows. PCR bias was corrected computationally using synthetic template baselines, and reads within Hamming distance 2 were collapsed, with unmergeable singletons discarded. Reads were aligned against IMGT so that V, D and J genes, CDR3 length and insertions or deletions at six rearrangement sites could be assigned. Within each subset, clonotype counts were normalized to sorted cell number, after which true diversity and Gini coefficients were computed with the tcR R package. Repertoire sharing was quantified using the overlap coefficient calculated on TCRB nucleotide sequences. TCRdb obtained this table from immuneACCESS and retained in-frame rearrangements with V and J assigned. These tables miss some clones; where compared with another copy, unresolved V genes account for less than half of the shortfall, and the remainder is unexplained. V and J calls plus clone size are reproduced from that table; the DNA served to infer D and trimming. This sample gives 200,000 to 300,000 clones in total; 25% to 35% of them show up just once. The ten largest clones take up about 3.9% of the sample.

Worth noting for this clone: Its antigen is unknown. No much larger clone is present one base from it, and per-base qualities are unavailable.

The rearrangement joined TRBV30 to TRBJ1-2; a stretch of 8 junction bases matches TRBD1. The specimen was central memory CD4+ T cells from blood. The sequence was collected from a man between 25 and 39 years old in good health. The CDR3: CAWSPTWTGSGYTF. The nucleotide sequence is TGTGCCTGGAGTCCCACATGGACAGGGTCCGGCTACACCTTC.